These T cell receptor beta chains were read from a single sample in a study of T cell changes during pregnancy in multiple sclerosis. The protocol was immunoSEQ multiplex PCR, while the TCRdb copy is restricted to in-frame clones and leaves out a portion. Of 84,000 or so clones in the sample, 94% were seen once. The sequences come from peripheral blood, collected in the third trimester of pregnancy. The receptors here all came from a female donor with multiple sclerosis, enrolled in a pregnancy study. CDR3s leave out the opening cysteine and the closing phenylalanine or tryptophan. The order of the fields is V gene, CDR3 protein.

v_gene: TRBV2
CDR3aa: ASREYEQY

v_gene: TRBV27
CDR3aa: ASRADFSGNTIY

v_gene: TRBV5-8
CDR3aa: ASSLDPTNTGELF

v_gene: TRBV4-1
CDR3aa: ASSQGGVNYGYT

v_gene: TRBV4-3
CDR3aa: ASSQLLGTSGSPDTQY

v_gene: TRBV6-6
CDR3aa: ASQQGVTGELF

v_gene: TRBV5-6
CDR3aa: ASSQGTGGFYEQY

v_gene: TRBV11-2
CDR3aa: ASSWIQGESYEQY

v_gene: TRBV5-1
CDR3aa: ASSGGLAGGLTGELF

v_gene: TRBV6-6
CDR3aa: ASSYVGQSNEQY

v_gene: TRBV7-2
CDR3aa: ASSLNAGIVTDTQY

v_gene: TRBV27
CDR3aa: ASSRQGQGQPQH

v_gene: TRBV15
CDR3aa: ATSRVGGEGPFREQF

v_gene: TRBV6-6
CDR3aa: ASIRGESFKEAF

v_gene: TRBV5-4
CDR3aa: ASSLGGSSYEQY

v_gene: TRBV18
CDR3aa: ASSLSSTDTQY

v_gene: TRBV7-6
CDR3aa: ASSLNGDYEQY

v_gene: TRBV9
CDR3aa: ASSVVGGGATDTQY

v_gene: TRBV27
CDR3aa: ASSVTSGLSYEQY

v_gene: TRBV9
CDR3aa: ASSVEASGRRETQY

v_gene: TRBV30
CDR3aa: AWLDRGIYNEQF

v_gene: TRBV5-4
CDR3aa: ASSAAGLAGQEADTQY

v_gene: TRBV10-2
CDR3aa: ASSESPLPSYEQY

v_gene: TRBV7-9
CDR3aa: ASSPGSYQNEQF

v_gene: TRBV30
CDR3aa: AWKQGTYEQY

v_gene: TRBV5-1
CDR3aa: ASSLPGQGATGELF

v_gene: TRBV27
CDR3aa: ASSSNLGGAGNTDTQY

v_gene: TRBV28
CDR3aa: ASSLLADTQY

v_gene: TRBV6-1
CDR3aa: ASRRTGSDQPQH

v_gene: TRBV10-3
CDR3aa: AIGGETQY

v_gene: TRBV19
CDR3aa: ASTLGQGAVEAF

v_gene: TRBV16
CDR3aa: ASSRHERDSTDTQY

v_gene: TRBV28
CDR3aa: ASSAHRVSNTEAF

v_gene: TRBV18
CDR3aa: ASSPPGGGQYNEQF

v_gene: TRBV18
CDR3aa: ASSTGGDRGNTIY

v_gene: TRBV6-6
CDR3aa: ASSYETEHQPQH

v_gene: TRBV5-4
CDR3aa: ASSLGVSGSYEQY

v_gene: TRBV25-1
CDR3aa: ASTAGGVGTQY

v_gene: TRBV30
CDR3aa: AFGTGNQPQH

v_gene: TRBV28
CDR3aa: ASSSSYIQY

v_gene: TRBV5-1
CDR3aa: ASSGQGGNEKLF

v_gene: TRBV5-4
CDR3aa: ASSSGTHQETQY

v_gene: TRBV6-6
CDR3aa: ASSYLRDRAQETQY